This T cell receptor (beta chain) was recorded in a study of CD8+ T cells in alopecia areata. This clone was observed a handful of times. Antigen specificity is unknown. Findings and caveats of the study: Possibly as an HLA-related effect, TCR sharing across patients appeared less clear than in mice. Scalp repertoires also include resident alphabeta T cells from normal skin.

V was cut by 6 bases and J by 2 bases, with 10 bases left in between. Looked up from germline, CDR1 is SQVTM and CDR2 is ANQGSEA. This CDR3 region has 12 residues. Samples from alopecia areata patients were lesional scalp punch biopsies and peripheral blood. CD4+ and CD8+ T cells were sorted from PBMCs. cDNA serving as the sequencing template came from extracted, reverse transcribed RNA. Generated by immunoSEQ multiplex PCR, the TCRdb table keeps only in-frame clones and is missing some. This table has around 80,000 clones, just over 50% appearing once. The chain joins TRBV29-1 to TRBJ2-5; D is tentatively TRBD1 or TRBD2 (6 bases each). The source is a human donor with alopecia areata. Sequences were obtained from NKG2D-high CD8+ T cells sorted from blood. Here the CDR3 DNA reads TGCAGCGTGCGGGACACACAAGAGACCCAGTACTTC. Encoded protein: CSVRDTQETQYF. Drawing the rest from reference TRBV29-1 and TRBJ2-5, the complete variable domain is SAVISQKPSRDICQRGTSLTIQCQVDSQVTMMFWYRQQPGQSLTLIATANQGSEATYESGFVIDKFPISRPNLTFSTLTVSNMSPEDSSIYLCSVRDTQETQYFGPGTRLLVL.